The TCR beta chain under discussion was sequenced for a study of blood T cell repertoires in COVID-19. Looking at the study overall: Material from acute and convalescent COVID-19 was sourced from the United States, Italy and Spain.

This CDR3 is 15 amino acids long. V was clipped by 0 bases and J by 2 bases, with 11 bases between them. The germline CDR1 and CDR2 sequences are SGHNT and YYREEE (reference sequence). TCRdb keeps only in-frame clones here, not all; method: immunoSEQ multiplex PCR. The data contain under 250,000 clones, roughly four fifths of them singletons. This clone was picked up one time. Additional DNA sequences in this sample encode the identical CDR3. This chain links TRBV5-4 with TRBJ1-1, with D possibly matching TRBD1 (6 bases). The sequence came from a woman in her 70s with acute or convalescent COVID-19. Sequenced: peripheral blood. The CDR3 here is CASSLEGGRNTEAFF. CDR3 DNA sequence: TGTGCCAGCAGCTTGGAGGGGGGGCGAAACACTGAAGCTTTCTTT. Complete variable domain (other parts from reference TRBV5-4 and TRBJ1-1): ETGVTQSPTHLIKTRGQQVTLRCSSQSGHNTVSWYQQALGQGPQFIFQYYREEENGRGNFPPRFSGLQFPNYSSELNVNALELDDSALYLCASSLEGGRNTEAFFGQGTRLTVV.